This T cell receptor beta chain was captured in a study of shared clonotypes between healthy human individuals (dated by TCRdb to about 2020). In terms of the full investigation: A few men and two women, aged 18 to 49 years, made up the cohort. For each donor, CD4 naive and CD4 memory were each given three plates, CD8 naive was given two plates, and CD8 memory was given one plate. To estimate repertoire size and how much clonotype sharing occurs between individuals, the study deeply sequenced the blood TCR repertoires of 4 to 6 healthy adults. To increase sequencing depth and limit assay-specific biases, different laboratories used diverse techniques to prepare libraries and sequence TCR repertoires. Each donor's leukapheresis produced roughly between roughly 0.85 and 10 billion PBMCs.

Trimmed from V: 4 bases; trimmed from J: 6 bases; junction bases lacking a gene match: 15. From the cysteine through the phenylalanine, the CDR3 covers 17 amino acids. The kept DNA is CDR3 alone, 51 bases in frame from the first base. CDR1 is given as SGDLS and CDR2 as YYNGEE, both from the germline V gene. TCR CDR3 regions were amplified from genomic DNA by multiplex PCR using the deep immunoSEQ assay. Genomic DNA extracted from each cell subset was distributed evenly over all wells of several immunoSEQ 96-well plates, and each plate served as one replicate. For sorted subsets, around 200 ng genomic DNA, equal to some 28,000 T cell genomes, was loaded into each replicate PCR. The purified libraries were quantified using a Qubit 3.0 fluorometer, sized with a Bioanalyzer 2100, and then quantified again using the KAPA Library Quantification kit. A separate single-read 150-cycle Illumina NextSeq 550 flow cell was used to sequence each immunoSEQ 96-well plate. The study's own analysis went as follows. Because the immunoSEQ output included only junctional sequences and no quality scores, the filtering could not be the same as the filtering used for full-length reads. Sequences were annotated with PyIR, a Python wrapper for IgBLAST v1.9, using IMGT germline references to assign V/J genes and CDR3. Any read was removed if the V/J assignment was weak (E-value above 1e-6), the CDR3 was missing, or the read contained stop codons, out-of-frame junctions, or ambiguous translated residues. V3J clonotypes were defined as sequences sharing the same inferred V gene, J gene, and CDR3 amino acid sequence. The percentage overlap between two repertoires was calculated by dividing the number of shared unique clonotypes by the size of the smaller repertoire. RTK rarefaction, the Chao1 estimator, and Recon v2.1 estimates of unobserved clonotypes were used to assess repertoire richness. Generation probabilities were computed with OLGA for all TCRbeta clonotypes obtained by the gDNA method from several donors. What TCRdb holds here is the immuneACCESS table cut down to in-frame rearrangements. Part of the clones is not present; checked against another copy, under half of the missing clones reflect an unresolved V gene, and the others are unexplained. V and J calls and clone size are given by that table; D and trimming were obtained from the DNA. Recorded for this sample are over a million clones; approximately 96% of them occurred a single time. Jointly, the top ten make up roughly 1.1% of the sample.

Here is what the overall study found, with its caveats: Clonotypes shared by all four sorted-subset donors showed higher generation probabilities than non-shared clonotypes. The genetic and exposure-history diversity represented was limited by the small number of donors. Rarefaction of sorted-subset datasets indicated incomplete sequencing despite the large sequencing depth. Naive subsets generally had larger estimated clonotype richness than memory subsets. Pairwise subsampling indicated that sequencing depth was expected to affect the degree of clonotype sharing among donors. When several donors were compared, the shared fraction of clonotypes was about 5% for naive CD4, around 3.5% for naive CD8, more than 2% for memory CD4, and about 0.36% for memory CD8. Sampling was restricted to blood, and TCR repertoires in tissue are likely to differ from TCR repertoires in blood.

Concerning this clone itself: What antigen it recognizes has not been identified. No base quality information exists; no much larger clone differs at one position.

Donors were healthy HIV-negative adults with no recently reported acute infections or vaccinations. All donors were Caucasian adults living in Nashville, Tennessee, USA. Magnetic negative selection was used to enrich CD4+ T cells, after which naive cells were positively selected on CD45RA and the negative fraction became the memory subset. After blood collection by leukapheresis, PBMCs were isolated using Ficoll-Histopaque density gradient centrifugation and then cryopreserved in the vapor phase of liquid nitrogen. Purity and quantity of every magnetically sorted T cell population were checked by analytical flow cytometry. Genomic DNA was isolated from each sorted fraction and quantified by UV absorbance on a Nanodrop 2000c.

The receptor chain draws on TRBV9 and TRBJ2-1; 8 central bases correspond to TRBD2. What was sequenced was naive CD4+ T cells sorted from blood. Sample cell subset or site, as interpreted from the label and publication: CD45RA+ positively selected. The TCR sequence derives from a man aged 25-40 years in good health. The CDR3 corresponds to CASSTLLTGGTLNEQFF. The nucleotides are TGTGCCAGCAGCACGCTTCTGACGGGAGGGACTCTCAATGAGCAGTTCTTC.